The next 21 T cell receptor beta chains were all read from a single sample in a study of blood T cell repertoires in COVID-19. Sequencing used immunoSEQ multiplex PCR; TCRdb keeps in-frame clones, though not all of them. This sample has 150,000 or so clones, with 85% found just once. The sequenced material came from peripheral blood. These receptors were collected from a human donor with acute or convalescent COVID-19. The donor label of this sample is uncertain.

V is TRBV7-6 and J is TRBJ2-7; D is unresolved. The germline gives CDR1 SGHVS, CDR2 FNYEAQ. V was shortened by 4 bases and J by 3 bases, with 4 bases between the two germline ends. The CDR3 extends over 11 amino acids. This chain's CDR3 is CASSSRYEQYF. The CDR3 nucleotides are TGTGCCAGCAGCTCTCGCTACGAGCAGTACTTC.

The chain carries TRBV5-4 and TRBJ1-3; perhaps TRBD1 as D (6 bases). V lost 1 base, J lost 1 base, and 6 bases lay in between. The CDR3 spans 14 residues. Germline V lookup: CDR1 SGHNT, CDR2 YYREEE (reference sequence). CDR3 residues: CASSLTGSGNTIYF. CDR3 bases: TGTGCCAGCAGCTTGACAGGGTCTGGAAACACCATATATTTT.

The DNA for the CDR3 is TGCAGTGCTAGTACGGACAGCCTATATGGCTACACCTTC. Protein product: CSASTDSLYGYTF. V gene TRBV20-1 combines with J gene TRBJ1-2; the D gene is possibly TRBD1 (6 bases). The CDR3 extends over 13 amino acids. Per germline, CDR1 DFQATT and CDR2 SNEGSKA (reference sequence). Trimming pared 3 bases from V and 5 bases from J, leaving 13 bases between.

The chain joins TRBV6-5 to TRBJ1-6, with D tentatively TRBD1 (6 bases). Trimming shortened V by 5 bases and J by 8 bases, and 10 bases separated the two germline ends. CDR1 and CDR2 from the germline V gene are MNHEY and SVGAGI. The CDR3 has 13 amino acids. This chain's CDR3 is CASSLGTHSPLHF. In DNA form, the CDR3 reads TGTGCCAGCAGTCTCGGGACACATTCACCCCTCCACTTT.

This chain connects TRBV3-1 (or the pseudogene TRBV3-2) to TRBJ2-2; D is ambiguous. The germline V gene has CDR1 LGHDT and CDR2 YNNKEL (reference sequence). V lost 6 bases to trimming and J lost 6 bases, with 17 bases between them. The CDR3 spans 15 residues. The CDR3 region has the DNA TGTGCCAGCAGAAAACCGGGTCCTTCTCCCGGGGAGCTGTTTTTT. Its translation: CASRKPGPSPGELFF.

The rearrangement links TRBV6-5 to TRBJ1-2; weak D call: TRBD1 (5 bases). Germline V gene sequence: CDR1 MNHEY, CDR2 SVGAGI. The CDR3 runs to 13 residues. V was shortened by 0 bases and J by 4 bases, with 6 bases between the two germline ends. The CDR3 nucleotides are TGTGCCAGCAGTTACTCTGGGGCCTATGGCTACACCTTC. Protein: CASSYSGAYGYTF.

The chain carries TRBV4-1 and TRBJ1-1; 10 nucleotides match TRBD1. Germline CDR1 and CDR2: MGHRA and YSYEKL. The CDR3 runs 16 residues. V lost 1 base, J lost 3 bases, and 5 bases stayed unmatched. The CDR3 loop is CASSQGTGGRDTEAFF. The CDR3 DNA reads TGCGCCAGCAGCCAAGGGACAGGGGGGAGGGACACTGAAGCTTTCTTT.

The chain employs TRBV6-5 and TRBJ1-2; D unclear. Trimming cost V 0 bases and J 2 bases, with 7 bases left between them. Germline assignment: CDR1 MNHEY and CDR2 SVGAGI. The CDR3 extends over 14 amino acids. CDR3 sequence (DNA): TGTGCCAGCAGTTACTCGAATAGAAACTATGGCTACACCTTC. Residues: CASSYSNRNYGYTF.

This rearrangement joins TRBV19 to TRBJ1-6, with 9 bases aligning to TRBD1. Looked up from germline, CDR1 is LNHDA and CDR2 is SQIVND (reference sequence). The ends lost 4 bases at V and 8 bases at J; junction bases unmatched: 3. This CDR3 region has 14 residues. CDR3 DNA: TGTGCCAGTAGTAAGAGGACAGGGGATTCACCCCTCCACTTT. The encoded protein is CASSKRTGDSPLHF.

The chain couples TRBV4-2 to TRBJ2-1; D gene unclear. V was pared by 1 base and J by 2 bases, with 9 bases between. Germline V CDR1 and CDR2: LGHNA, YNFKEQ. The CDR3 has 15 amino acids. In DNA, the CDR3 is TGTGCCAGCAGCCAAGTTCGAGCCACCTACAATGAGCAGTTCTTC. It translates to CASSQVRATYNEQFF.

The chain links TRBV6-5 to TRBJ1-2; possibly TRBD1 for D (5 bases). Looked up from germline, CDR1 is MNHEY and CDR2 is SVGAGI. This CDR3 contains 13 residues. Trimming cost V 6 bases and J 4 bases, with 12 bases left between them. The CDR3 region is CASRPDSPYGYTF. The CDR3, as DNA: TGTGCCAGCAGACCTGACAGCCCCTATGGCTACACCTTC.

The chain links TRBV7-2 to TRBJ2-7, with D perhaps matching TRBD2 (6 bases). There are 19 residues in the CDR3. V dropped 2 bases and J dropped 4 bases, with 27 bases sitting between them. Germline CDR1 SGHTA, CDR2 FQGNSA. CDR3 nucleotide sequence: TGTGCCAGCAGCTTACGGGATCGACGGGGGACGCCTCCGGTTTACGAGCAGTACTTC. This gives the protein CASSLRDRRGTPPVYEQYF.

This clone was found a few times. This chain uses TRBV4-1 with TRBJ2-2, with D maybe TRBD1 (5 bases). V dropped 0 bases and J dropped 3 bases, with 14 bases sitting between them. The CDR3 runs 17 residues. Germline V gene sequence: CDR1 MGHRA, CDR2 YSYEKL. For the CDR3, the DNA is TGCGCCAGCAGCCAAGAAGGCAGGGAATGGGACACCGGGGAGCTGTTTTTT. Translation: CASSQEGREWDTGELFF.

The chain employs TRBV2 and TRBJ2-7; possibly TRBD1 for D (5 bases). Germline V lookup: CDR1 SNHLY, CDR2 FYNNEI. Trimming stripped 6 bases from V and 0 bases from J, with 15 bases between. The CDR3 extends over 15 amino acids. The CDR3, as DNA: TGTGCCAGCAGAGACGACAGACCGAGCTCCTACGAGCAGTACTTC. Translating gives CASRDDRPSSYEQYF.

This clone appeared once. The chain combines TRBV29-1 with TRBJ1-3, with D possibly being TRBD1 (6 bases). The V gene lost 6 bases and the J gene lost 0 bases, with 15 bases spanning the gap. The CDR3 contains 15 residues. Germline V gene data show CDR1 as SQVTM and CDR2 as ANQGSEA. This CDR3 is CSVANGQFSGNTIYF. The CDR3 DNA is TGCAGCGTCGCCAATGGACAGTTCTCTGGAAACACCATATATTTT.

The chain links TRBV12-3 or TRBV12-4 to TRBJ2-7; maybe TRBD1 (5 bases). The CDR3 has 12 residues. V was pared by 6 bases and J by 4 bases, with 10 bases between. The DNA of the CDR3 is TGTGCCAGCAGCCCTGACAGTTACGAGCAGTACTTC. Its translation is CASSPDSYEQYF.

This clone was seen just once. The chain couples TRBV11-2 to TRBJ1-1; no clear D. Germline CDR1 and CDR2: SGHAT and FQNNGV. Trimming took off 1 base at V and 4 bases at J, with 13 bases between the two ends. The CDR3 has 15 amino acids. The CDR3 nucleotides are TGTGCCAGCAGCTTAGTCACACGAGGGAGCACTGAAGCTTTCTTT. Translating gives CASSLVTRGSTEAFF.

V is TRBV29-1 and J is TRBJ2-3; 7 bases agree with TRBD1. The CDR3 is 16 amino acids. Germline V gene data show CDR1 as SQVTM and CDR2 as ANQGSEA. The trim removed 0 bases at V and 3 bases at J, leaving 9 bases unmatched. CDR3 nucleotides: TGCAGCGTTGAAGAGAACAGGGGCGGTCGGACAGATACGCAGTATTTT. Translated: CSVEENRGGRTDTQYF.

This clone showed up just once. The rearrangement uses TRBV7-9 and TRBJ2-3; 9 bases fit TRBD2. The trim removed 0 bases at V and 4 bases at J, leaving 2 bases unmatched. The CDR3 sequence is 15 residues long. Germline-derived CDR1 and CDR2 are SEHNR and FQNEAQ (reference sequence). This CDR3 is CASSLASGGADTQYF. The CDR3 DNA reads as TGTGCCAGCAGCTTAGCTAGCGGGGGTGCAGATACGCAGTATTTT. Supplemented by reference TRBV7-9 and TRBJ2-3, the full variable domain reads DTGVSQNPRHKITKRGQNVTFRCDPISEHNRLYWYRQTLGQGPEFLTYFQNEAQLEKSRLLSDRFSAERPKGSFSTLEIQRTEQGDSAMYLCASSLASGGADTQYFGPGTRLTVL.

This clone was seen once. The chain employs TRBV7-2 and TRBJ1-1, with 12 positions matching TRBD1. Germline CDR1 and CDR2: SGHTA and FQGNSA. The V and J ends lost 8 bases and 6 bases, in that order; junction bases with no gene match: 10. This CDR3 has 15 amino acids. In DNA form, the CDR3 reads TGTGCCAGCCATCCGGGGGGACAGGGGGCAGCTGAAGCTTTCTTT. Protein sequence: CASHPGGQGAAEAFF.

The chain couples TRBV5-6 to TRBJ2-2, with D tentatively TRBD1 (5 bases). The germline gives CDR1 SGHDT, CDR2 YYEEEE. The CDR3 is made up of 14 amino acids. The V end was cut by 1 base, the J end by 5 bases, with 9 bases between. CDR3 DNA sequence: TGTGCCAGCAGCTTGTTATCAGGGACCGGGGAGCTGTTTTTT. Protein sequence: CASSLLSGTGELFF. The whole variable domain, remainder taken from reference TRBV5-6 and TRBJ2-2, is DAGVTQSPTHLIKTRGQQVTLRCSPKSGHDTVSWYQQALGQGPQFIFQYYEEEERQRGNFPDRFSGHQFPNYSSELNVNALLLGDSALYLCASSLLSGTGELFFGEGSRLTVL.